This T cell receptor beta chain is drawn from a study of T cell repertoires in cytomegalovirus infection. Per the germline V gene, CDR1 is SGDLS and CDR2 is YYNGEE. This CDR3 has 13 amino acids. The ends were cut back, 2 bases at V and 8 bases at J, with 13 bases in the middle. TCRdb redid the calling of the reads with MiXCR, one entry per CDR3 protein. The sample has more than 400,000 distinct CDR3 sequences, more than 20% seen once. In this sample, this clonotype turned up once. This TCR was recovered from a human donor in good health (CMV status not recorded). Some clones in this sample may be carry-over from other donors' samples. What was sequenced was PBMCs. The chain carries TRBV9 and TRBJ1-2, with D tentatively TRBD1 (5 bases). CDR3 protein: CASSVLGGRGYTF. For the CDR3, the DNA is TGTGCCAGCAGCGTGCTTGGGGGGAGAGGCTACACCTTC.